This paragraph covers one T cell receptor (beta chain) sequence. This specimen comes from a study of blood T cell repertoires in COVID-19. Background on the study: COVID-19 samples from acute and convalescent phases originated in the United States, Italy and Spain.

Everyone who took part was roughly 18 to 90 years old, and they came from roughly 25 US areas. Participants' own reports of clinical history determined their cohort assignment. Assay: immunoSEQ multiplex PCR; the TCRdb copy retains only in-frame clones and omits some. Of about 370,000 clones in the sample, roughly nine tenths were seen once. V gave up 6 bases and J gave up 2 bases; unmatched junction bases: 9. Germline CDR1 and CDR2: MNHEY and SVGAGI. The CDR3 consists of 15 residues. The chain combines TRBV6-5 with TRBJ2-7, with 8 positions matching TRBD1. The source of this sequence is a man between 18 and 35 years old who had recovered from COVID-19. The specimen sequenced was PBMCs or T cells enriched from blood (not recorded which). The CDR3 spells CASSSRDRYPYEQYF. CDR3 DNA: TGTGCCAGCAGCAGCCGGGACAGGTATCCCTACGAGCAGTACTTC.